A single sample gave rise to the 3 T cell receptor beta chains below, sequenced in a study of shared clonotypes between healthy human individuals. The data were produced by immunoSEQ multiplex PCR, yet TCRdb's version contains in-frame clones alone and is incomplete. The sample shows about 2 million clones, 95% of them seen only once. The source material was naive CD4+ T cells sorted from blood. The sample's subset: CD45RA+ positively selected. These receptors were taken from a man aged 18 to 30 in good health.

CDR3 sequence (DNA): TGTGCCAGCAGTGAAAAGGGGGCGTTGGCAAATGAAAAACTGTTTTTT. This translates into CASSEKGALANEKLFF. This rearrangement joins TRBV2 to TRBJ1-4; 7 bases match TRBD1. With 2 bases clipped from V and 5 bases from J, the junction kept 8 bases outside the gene matches. This CDR3 contains 16 residues. From germline, CDR1 is SNHLY and CDR2 FYNNEI.

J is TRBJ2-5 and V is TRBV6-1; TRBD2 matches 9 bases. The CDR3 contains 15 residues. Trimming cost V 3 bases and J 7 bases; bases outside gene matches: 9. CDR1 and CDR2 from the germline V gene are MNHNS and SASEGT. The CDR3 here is CASSELAGGFGTQYF. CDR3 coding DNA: TGTGCCAGCAGTGAGCTCGCGGGGGGGTTTGGGACCCAGTACTTC.

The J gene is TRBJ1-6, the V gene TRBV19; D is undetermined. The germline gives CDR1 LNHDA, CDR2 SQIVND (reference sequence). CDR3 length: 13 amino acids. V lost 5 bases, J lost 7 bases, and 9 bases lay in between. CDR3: CASSGVYNSPLHF. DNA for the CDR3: TGTGCCAGTAGTGGCGTCTACAATTCACCCCTCCACTTT.